These T cell receptor beta chains were read from a single sample in a study of lymphopenia after photon versus proton radiotherapy. Generated by immunoSEQ multiplex PCR, the TCRdb table keeps only in-frame clones and is missing some. The sample has roughly 58,000 clones, approximately 90% seen once. The material was peripheral blood, obtained from a patient treated with proton-based radiotherapy. The receptors shown here come from a man aged 80 or over with esophageal cancer. CDR3s include the opening cysteine and the closing phenylalanine or tryptophan. The order of the fields is V gene, D gene, J gene, clone size, CDR3 DNA, CDR3 protein. D genes are given only for firm matches. Size values are once, few and many counts, or a class for expanded clones, and some rows have none.

TRBV6-6	.	TRBJ1-2	.	TGTGCCAGCAGTTCCGGGAAAAACTATGGCTACACCTTC	CASSSGKNYGYTF
TRBV6-5	.	TRBJ1-1	.	TGTGCCACCCGAACCCGGCGGAACACTGAAGCTTTCTTT	CATRTRRNTEAFF
TRBV7-2	.	TRBJ1-4	.	TGTGCCAGCACCGTAAGTGCGAACGAAAAACTGTTTTTT	CASTVSANEKLFF
TRBV5-4	.	TRBJ1-1	.	TGTGCCAGCAGCGGGTCGGTGAACACTGAAGCTTTCTTT	CASSGSVNTEAFF
TRBV19	TRBD2	TRBJ2-1	.	TGTGCCAGTACCGGGACTAGTACTGATGAGCAGTTCTTC	CASTGTSTDEQFF
TRBV19	.	TRBJ1-5	.	TGTGCCAGTAGTATACTCCTTACCCCAAATCAGCCCCAGCATTTT	CASSILLTPNQPQHF
TRBV7-9	TRBD2	TRBJ2-2	.	TGTGCCAGCAGCCAGCGGCAGCGGGAGGAACACACCGGGGAGCTGTTTTTT	CASSQRQREEHTGELFF
TRBV4-1	TRBD1	TRBJ1-6	few	TGCGCCAGCAGCCCTGGACAGGGGAGTAATTCACCCCTCCACTTT	CASSPGQGSNSPLHF
TRBV7-2	.	TRBJ2-4	.	TGTGCCAGCAGCTTTATACTAGCCAAAAACATTCAGTACTTC	CASSFILAKNIQYF
TRBV7-8	.	TRBJ1-3	.	TGTGCCAGCAGCTTAGACAGGGTGGGGGGAAACACCATATATTTT	CASSLDRVGGNTIYF
TRBV7-9	.	TRBJ1-3	once	TGTGCCAGCAGCCCCCGACTGGCTGGAAACACCATATATTTT	CASSPRLAGNTIYF
TRBV7-9	.	TRBJ1-1	once	TGTGCCAGCAGCTCCCTATCAGGGGCCGACGCTTTCTTT	CASSSLSGADAFF
TRBV9	.	TRBJ2-1	.	TGTGCCAGCAGCGTAGTAGGGAGCTGGGCCTACAATGAGCAGTTCTTC	CASSVVGSWAYNEQFF
TRBV7-2	.	TRBJ2-7	.	TGTGCCAGCAGCTTAGTCCGAACAGACGAGCAGTACTTC	CASSLVRTDEQYF
TRBV9	.	TRBJ1-5	.	TGTGCCAGCAGCACCTCCGGGGGGCCCCAGCATTTT	CASSTSGGPQHF
TRBV6-5	.	TRBJ2-5	.	TGTGCCAGCAGTTACACGGGTCTTGTCGAGACCCAGTACTTC	CASSYTGLVETQYF
TRBV5-4	.	TRBJ2-5	.	TGTGCCAGCAGCTCTCCCGGGACACACCAAGAGACCCAGTACTTC	CASSSPGTHQETQYF
TRBV19	.	TRBJ1-6	.	TGTGCCAGTAGTATCGGCGGGTTTTCTTCACCCCTCCACTTT	CASSIGGFSSPLHF
TRBV7-2	TRBD2	TRBJ2-7	.	TGTGCCAGCAGCTTAAACAGCGGGAGACACTACGAGCAGTACTTC	CASSLNSGRHYEQYF
TRBV30	.	TRBJ1-4	.	TGTGCCTGGGTCGACAGGTCTAATGAAAAACTGTTTTTT	CAWVDRSNEKLFF
TRBV7-2	.	TRBJ1-1	.	TGTGCCAGCAGCCGAGGCCGTGTTACTGAAGCTTTCTTT	CASSRGRVTEAFF
TRBV11-2	TRBD2	TRBJ2-3	.	TGTGCCAGCAGTCCCTTCCCTAGCGGGAAGACAGATACGCAGTATTTT	CASSPFPSGKTDTQYF
TRBV10-3	.	TRBJ2-7	once	TGTGCCATCAGTGAGTCGGTCGAGACCTACTACGAGCAGTACTTC	CAISESVETYYEQYF
TRBV4-3	.	TRBJ1-1	.	TGCGCCAGCAGCCAAGGGTACGGCGGCTCGGTGGGGGACACTGAAGCTTTCTTT	CASSQGYGGSVGDTEAFF
TRBV5-6	TRBD1	TRBJ1-2	.	TGTGCCAGCAGCCTGACAGGGTTCTATGGCTACACCTTC	CASSLTGFYGYTF
TRBV9	.	TRBJ1-3	.	TGTGCCAGCAGCGTAGTGGCAGGTGGAAACACCATATATTTT	CASSVVAGGNTIYF
TRBV27	.	TRBJ1-6	once	TGTGCCAGCAGACGTCAACAGGGTTCGTACTCACCCCTCCACTTT	CASRRQQGSYSPLHF
TRBV19	TRBD1	TRBJ2-1	.	TGTGCCAGTAGTATAGATCCCTGGGACAGGGTAAATGAGCAGTTCTTC	CASSIDPWDRVNEQFF
TRBV9	.	TRBJ2-5	.	TGTGCCAGCAGCCCAACAGGGTCTGGGGAGACCCAGTACTTC	CASSPTGSGETQYF
TRBV4-3	.	TRBJ2-7	.	TGCGCCAGCAGCCTGCTGGGGGGTGGCGAGCAGTACTTC	CASSLLGGGEQYF
TRBV30	.	TRBJ2-2	.	TGTGCCTGGAGTTTTCCGCGGGGCACCGGGGAGCTGTTTTTT	CAWSFPRGTGELFF
TRBV5-1	TRBD1	TRBJ2-3	.	TGCGCCAGCAGCTTTTCCGGGGACAGGTGGACAGATACGCAGTATTTT	CASSFSGDRWTDTQYF
TRBV30	TRBD2	TRBJ2-2	.	TGTGCCTGGAGTGTGGGGGGGTCCACCGGGGAGCTGTTTTTT	CAWSVGGSTGELFF
TRBV9	TRBD2	TRBJ2-3	.	TGTGCCAGCAGCGAGACTAGCGGTATAGGTACAGATACGCAGTATTTT	CASSETSGIGTDTQYF
TRBV18	.	TRBJ2-7	.	TGTGCCAGCTCACCAGGGGCCTACGAGCAGTACTTC	CASSPGAYEQYF
TRBV5-1	.	TRBJ2-7	.	TGCGCCAGCACTAGGGACGGACAGCCCTACGAGCAGTACTTC	CASTRDGQPYEQYF
TRBV4-3	.	TRBJ2-7	.	TGCGCCAGCAGCCAAGGCTGGGAGTCCTACGAGCAGTACTTC	CASSQGWESYEQYF
TRBV30	.	TRBJ1-6	.	TGTGCCTGGAGTGTAATGAGCTCCTATAATTCACCCCTCCACTTT	CAWSVMSSYNSPLHF
TRBV5-1	.	TRBJ1-5	.	TGCGCCAGCAGCTTAACAGGTTCCGATCAGCCCCAGCATTTT	CASSLTGSDQPQHF
TRBV2	.	TRBJ1-5	.	TGTGCCAGCAGCTTGCAGGGTTTCGGCAATCAGCCCCAGCATTTT	CASSLQGFGNQPQHF
TRBV7-2	.	TRBJ1-2	.	TGTGCCAGCCGCCTGGCGGGCCTTAACTATGGCTACACCTTC	CASRLAGLNYGYTF
TRBV29-1	.	TRBJ1-1	medium-sized	TGCAGCGTTCTAGGGGGACAAACTGAAGCTTTCTTT	CSVLGGQTEAFF
TRBV4-3	.	TRBJ1-6	.	TGCGCCAGCAGCCAAGATCGTCCAGGAAATTCACCCCTCCACTTT	CASSQDRPGNSPLHF
TRBV4-1	.	TRBJ2-1	.	TGCGCCAGCAGCCAGCCTAGGGCGGGAACCTACAATGAGCAGTTCTTC	CASSQPRAGTYNEQFF
TRBV5-1	.	TRBJ2-7	.	TGCGCCAGCAGCTACTCAGGAATCTCCTACGAGCAGTACTTC	CASSYSGISYEQYF
TRBV7-9	.	TRBJ1-2	.	TGTGCCAGCAGCTTTTACGACGCGGGCTATGGCTACACCTTC	CASSFYDAGYGYTF
TRBV7-2	TRBD1	TRBJ2-7	.	TGTGCCAGCAGCGGACAGGGTTCCTCCTACGAGCAGTACTTC	CASSGQGSSYEQYF
TRBV10-3	.	TRBJ1-4	.	TGTGCCATCAGTGAGTCCGCGACAGTAGGGAATGAAAAACTGTTTTTT	CAISESATVGNEKLFF
TRBV6-5	.	TRBJ2-5	.	TGTGCCAGCAGTTACCGCGGGACTTTTCGGTCGGAGACCCAGTACTTC	CASSYRGTFRSETQYF
TRBV7-9	.	TRBJ1-6	once	TGTGCCAGCAGCTTGGGGAGCTCCTATAATTCACCCCTCCACTTT	CASSLGSSYNSPLHF
TRBV2	TRBD1	TRBJ2-3	.	TGTGCCAGCACCAACAGGGGGGATACGCAGTATTTT	CASTNRGDTQYF
TRBV15	.	TRBJ1-5	.	TGTGCCACCAGCAGAGGCCGACCAACAGAGCCCCAGCATTTT	CATSRGRPTEPQHF
TRBV7-2	.	TRBJ1-6	few	TGTGCCAGCAGCCAAACAACGGGATCACCCCTCCACTTT	CASSQTTGSPLHF
TRBV5-4	TRBD1	TRBJ1-1	.	TGTGCCAGCAGAACAGGGGGCGAGAACACTGAAGCTTTCTTT	CASRTGGENTEAFF
TRBV7-8	.	TRBJ2-7	.	TGTGCCAGCAGCTTAGCCCCTGATTCCTACGAGCAGTACTTC	CASSLAPDSYEQYF
TRBV6-1	.	TRBJ2-1	.	TGTGCCAGCAGTCACCTAGATCCGGGTGAGCAGTTCTTC	CASSHLDPGEQFF
TRBV4-3	TRBD1	TRBJ2-1	.	TGCGCCAGCAGCCAAGGGGACAGCCGATCCTACAATGAGCAGTTCTTC	CASSQGDSRSYNEQFF
TRBV7-3	.	TRBJ1-6	.	TGTGCCAGCAGCGCCTATAGGGATTCACCCCTCCACTTT	CASSAYRDSPLHF
TRBV10-1	.	TRBJ1-1	.	TGCGCCAGCAGTGATTCCCTTAAGGGAACGAACACTGAAGCTTTCTTT	CASSDSLKGTNTEAFF
TRBV11-2	.	TRBJ1-2	.	TGTGCCAGCAGCCCCTTGGACGGGGTTGACGGCTACACCTTC	CASSPLDGVDGYTF